Following are 13 T cell receptor beta chains from one sample sequenced in a study of cytomegalovirus exposure and HLA in healthy donors. PCR used 60 Vbeta primers and 13 Jbeta primers. Produced via immunoSEQ multiplex PCR; TCRdb's table is partial and in-frame only. This table has under 200,000 clones, around three quarters appearing once. The sample consisted of PBMCs. Source of these receptors: a middle-aged woman in good health and CMV-seronegative.

The chain links TRBV6-1 to TRBJ1-1; TRBD1 might be the D (5 bases). The CDR3 runs 13 residues. Trimming left V 5 bases short and J 4 bases short, with 11 bases between. Looked up from germline, CDR1 is MNHNS and CDR2 is SASEGT. Written as DNA, the CDR3 is TGTGCCAGCAGTCAGGGTAAGGTCACTGAAGCTTTCTTT. This encodes CASSQGKVTEAFF.

J is TRBJ2-7 and V is TRBV16; 7 bases line up with TRBD2. V gave up 6 bases and J gave up 6 bases; unmatched junction bases: 14. The CDR3 is 15 amino acids. The germline V gene encodes CDR1 KGHSY and CDR2 FQNENV. This chain's CDR3 is CASSLTGGGPGEQYF. The DNA for the CDR3 is TGTGCCAGCAGTCTTACGGGGGGAGGGCCTGGCGAGCAGTACTTC.

The chain is built from TRBV6-5 and TRBJ1-2; TRBD1 agrees at 8 bases. This CDR3 is built from 15 residues. From germline, CDR1 is MNHEY and CDR2 SVGAGI. V dropped 6 bases and J dropped 2; count of bases not matched to a gene: 8. For the CDR3, the DNA is TGTGCCAGCAGACTCGGACAGGGTGAGAACTATGGCTACACCTTC. Protein sequence: CASRLGQGENYGYTF.

The V and J genes are TRBV5-4 and TRBJ2-1; 16 nucleotides align to TRBD2. Unmatched junction bases numbered 8, after V lost 4 bases and J lost 10 bases. Germline V gene data show CDR1 as SGHNT and CDR2 as YYREEE (reference sequence). The CDR3 sequence is 16 residues long. As DNA, the CDR3 is TGTGCCAGCAGCCCAGGGACTAGCGGGGGGGAAGGGGAGCAGTTCTTC. Residues: CASSPGTSGGEGEQFF.

The chain combines TRBV9 with TRBJ2-1; 9 bases align to TRBD2. Germline V lookup: CDR1 SGDLS, CDR2 YYNGEE. There are 16 residues in the CDR3. Trimming cost V 0 bases and J 8 bases; bases outside gene matches: 9. CDR3 in DNA: TGTGCCAGCAGCGTAGACCCTAGCGGGGTTGGCTATGAGCAGTTCTTC. It codes for CASSVDPSGVGYEQFF.

The V and J genes are TRBV7-2 and TRBJ1-2; D is unclear. This CDR3 is built from 12 residues. Trimming removed 4 bases at V and 4 bases at J, with 7 bases between. CDR1 SGHTA and CDR2 FQGNSA come from the germline V gene. The CDR3 DNA sequence: TGTGCCAGCAGCTCAGAAACCTATGGCTACACCTTC. Protein sequence: CASSSETYGYTF. Based on the CDR3 plus reference TRBV7-2 and TRBJ1-2, the full variable domain is GAGVSQSPSNKVTEKGKDVELRCDPISGHTALYWYRQSLGQGLEFLIYFQGNSAPDKSGLPSDRFSAERTGGSVSTLTIQRTQQEDSAVYLCASSSETYGYTFGSGTRLTVV.

This clone was counted a few times. The V call is TRBV18, the J call TRBJ1-5, with D unclear. The CDR3 length is 20 residues. V lost 4 bases, J lost 4 bases, and 29 bases lay in between. CDR1 is KGHSH and CDR2 is LQKENI in the germline V gene. As DNA, the CDR3 is TGTGCCAGCTCACTCCAAGCTGCGTCTCTATTGACCGAGGAGAATCAGCCCCAGCATTTT. Translation gives CASSLQAASLLTEENQPQHF.

The CDR3 DNA is TGTGCCAGCAGTTTAAGACAGCCAGAGACCCAGTACTTC. Protein product: CASSLRQPETQYF. The V and J genes are TRBV28 and TRBJ2-5, with a tentative D call TRBD1 (5 bases). From germline, CDR1 is MDHEN and CDR2 SYDVKM. Trimming cost V 2 bases and J 4 bases, with 8 bases left between them. There are 13 residues in the CDR3.

This clone was seen only a few times. The V gene is TRBV13, the J gene TRBJ1-1; D is ambiguous. Germline assignment: CDR1 PRHDT and CDR2 FYEKMQ (reference sequence). The length of the CDR3 is 17 residues. V lost 8 bases and J lost 1, with 23 bases in between. The CDR3 spells CASGGVAMGTSNTEAFF. As DNA, the CDR3 is TGTGCCAGCGGAGGTGTGGCGATGGGCACCTCGAACACTGAAGCTTTCTTT.

This chain uses TRBV9 with TRBJ2-3; 10 bases align to TRBD1. This CDR3 has 16 amino acids. CDR1 and CDR2 (germline): SGDLS, YYNGEE. V lost 0 bases to trimming and J lost 3 bases; unmatched junction nucleotides: 4. The CDR3 sequence is CASSVATGGQTDTQYF. CDR3 coding DNA: TGTGCCAGCAGCGTAGCGACAGGGGGCCAGACAGATACGCAGTATTTT.

The chain carries TRBV5-4 and TRBJ2-2; the match to TRBD1 covers 8 bases. This CDR3 contains 15 residues. Germline V CDR1 and CDR2: SGHNT, YYREEE (reference sequence). V gave up 3 bases and J gave up 1 base; unmatched junction bases: 2. The CDR3 nucleotides are TGTGCCAGCAGCTCGGACAGGGAGAACACCGGGGAGCTGTTTTTT. Translation: CASSSDRENTGELFF.

This clone was recorded once. The chain couples TRBV7-2 to TRBJ2-1; 11 nucleotides line up with TRBD2. The CDR3 runs to 19 residues. The V and J ends lost 5 bases and 0 bases, in that order; junction bases with no gene match: 12. Per the germline V gene, CDR1 is SGHTA and CDR2 is FQGNSA. CDR3 protein: CASSPIAGTSGGSYNEQFF. The DNA for the CDR3 is TGTGCCAGCAGCCCAATTGCCGGGACTAGCGGAGGCTCCTACAATGAGCAGTTCTTC.

This clone appeared a single time. V usage is TRBV9 and J usage is TRBJ2-7; 7 nucleotides match TRBD1. V shed 3 bases and J 3 bases; nucleotides not matched to a gene: 6. Germline assignment: CDR1 SGDLS and CDR2 YYNGEE. This CDR3 is 14 amino acids long. The CDR3, as DNA: TGTGCCAGCAGCGCCGGGACAGAGTACTACGAGCAGTACTTC. Amino acid sequence: CASSAGTEYYEQYF. Looking up the rest from reference TRBV9 and TRBJ2-7 gives the full variable domain: DSGVTQTPKHLITATGQRVTLRCSPRSGDLSVYWYQQSLDQGLQFLIQYYNGEERAKGNILERFSAQQFPDLHSELNLSSLELGDSALYFCASSAGTEYYEQYFGPGTRLTVT.